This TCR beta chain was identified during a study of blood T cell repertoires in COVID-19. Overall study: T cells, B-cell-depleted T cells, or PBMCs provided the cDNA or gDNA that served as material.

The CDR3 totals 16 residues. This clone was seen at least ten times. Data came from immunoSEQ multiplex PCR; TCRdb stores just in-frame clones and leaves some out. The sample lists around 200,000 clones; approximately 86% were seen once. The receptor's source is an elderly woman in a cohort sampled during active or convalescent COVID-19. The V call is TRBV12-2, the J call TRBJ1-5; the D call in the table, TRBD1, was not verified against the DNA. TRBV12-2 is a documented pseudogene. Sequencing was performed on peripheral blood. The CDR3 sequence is CASRHDRFYSNQPQHF. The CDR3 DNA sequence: TGTGCAAGTCGCCACGACAGATTTTATAGCAATCAGCCCCAGCATTTT.